The clone carrying this T cell receptor (beta chain) was observed at least ten times. What it recognizes is unknown. The source of the sample is a study of T cell repertoires in cytomegalovirus infection. Background on the study: Signatures in public TCR beta sequences pointed to both CMV infection and matching HLA type. Study-level findings and limits: Dominating the ex vivo response were HLA-C-restricted CMV-specific TCR beta clonotypes. Frequencies of public TCR beta families were cumulated, and this identified carriers of CMV plus the relevant HLA.

One entry per CDR3 protein results from TCRdb running MiXCR on the reads. The sample comprises almost 300,000 distinct CDR3 sequences, about 9.1% of which are singletons, and around 2.4% rests with the top ten. The clonotype was recovered from a human donor in good health (CMV status not recorded). Some clones in this sample may be carry-over from other donors' samples. Source material: PBMCs.

DNA of the CDR3: TGTGCCAGCAGCTTAGGACTAGCGGGGTCAGAGACCCAGTACTTC. Protein sequence: CASSLGLAGSETQYF. This chain connects TRBV11-2 to TRBJ2-5; 11 bases fit TRBD2. CDR1 is SGHAT and CDR2 is FQNNGV in the germline V gene. Unmatched junction bases numbered 2, after V lost 1 base and J lost 4 bases. This CDR3 spans 15 amino acids. The full variable domain, with the rest looked up from reference TRBV11-2 and TRBJ2-5, is EAGVAQSPRYKIIEKRQSVAFWCNPISGHATLYWYQQILGQGPKLLIQFQNNGVVDDSQLPKDRFSAERLKGVDSTLKIQPAKLEDSAVYLCASSLGLAGSETQYFGPGTRLLVL.